Listed below are T cell receptor beta chains from one sample, sequenced in a study of glioma-infiltrating T cells after dendritic cell vaccination. Only in-frame clones appear in the TCRdb table, and some are missing; sequencing was by immunoSEQ multiplex PCR. The table lists approximately 92,000 clones, approximately 80% of them singletons. The material was blood, obtained after dendritic cell vaccination. These receptors all stem from a human donor with glioblastoma. Both conserved end residues are part of each CDR3. The order of the fields is clone size, D gene, J gene, V gene, CDR3 protein, CDR3 DNA. The D gene is left open where the match is weak. Clone size, where shown, is once, few, many, or a class for clones that have expanded.

.	TRBD1	TRBJ2-7	TRBV6-5	CASSSRDRSYEQYF	TGTGCCAGCAGTTCCCGGGACAGATCCTACGAGCAGTACTTC
.	.	TRBJ1-3	TRBV5-6	CASSPTDSSSGNTIYF	TGTGCCAGCAGCCCGACGGACAGCAGCTCTGGAAACACCATATATTTT
few	.	TRBJ1-4	TRBV5-1	CASRREGGEKLFF	TGCGCCAGCAGACGAGAGGGTGGGGAAAAACTGTTTTTT
.	TRBD2	TRBJ2-3	TRBV30	CAWSVVWASGGSTDTQYF	TGTGCCTGGAGTGTAGTTTGGGCTAGCGGGGGGAGCACAGATACGCAGTATTTT
.	.	TRBJ2-7	TRBV19	CASTPGSSYEQYF	TGTGCCAGTACGCCAGGGTCAAGTTACGAGCAGTACTTC
once	.	TRBJ1-2	TRBV9	CASSAQGSLYGYTF	TGTGCCAGCAGCGCACAGGGCTCCCTCTATGGCTACACCTTC
.	.	TRBJ1-1	TRBV30	CAVSRVNTEAFF	TGTGCCGTAAGTAGAGTGAACACTGAAGCTTTCTTT
.	TRBD1	TRBJ2-7	TRBV6-5	CASSYFGQGSSYEQYF	TGTGCCAGCAGTTACTTTGGACAGGGGAGCTCCTACGAGCAGTACTTC
.	TRBD2	TRBJ2-7	TRBV19	CASSMRGSGGTYEQYF	TGTGCCAGTAGTATGAGGGGTAGCGGGGGTACCTACGAGCAGTACTTC
.	.	TRBJ1-5	TRBV6-4	CASSPTGREPQHF	TGTGCCAGCAGCCCGACCGGGAGGGAGCCCCAGCATTTT
.	TRBD2	TRBJ2-7	TRBV10-1	CASFGLAGGLSVYEQYF	TGCGCCAGCTTCGGACTAGCGGGGGGGCTATCGGTCTACGAGCAGTACTTC
.	TRBD1	TRBJ1-6	TRBV9	CASSVRQGLNSPLHF	TGTGCCAGCAGCGTTCGACAGGGCCTTAATTCACCCCTCCACTTT
once	TRBD1	TRBJ2-7	TRBV5-1	CASSPWTGGIRSDEQYF	TGCGCCAGCAGCCCATGGACAGGGGGCATCAGATCCGACGAGCAGTACTTC
.	TRBD2	TRBJ2-5	TRBV2	CASLRAGGLIQYQETQYF	TGTGCCAGCCTAAGAGCGGGGGGGCTGATTCAGTACCAAGAGACCCAGTACTTC
.	.	TRBJ2-3	TRBV5-1	CASTLGGERVDTQYF	TGCGCCAGCACATTAGGGGGGGAGCGGGTCGATACGCAGTATTTT
.	TRBD2	TRBJ2-7	TRBV2	CASRTGGYEQYF	TGTGCCAGCCGCACCGGGGGGTACGAGCAGTACTTC
.	TRBD1	TRBJ1-1	TRBV6-4	CASSDGTGIGKAFF	TGTGCCAGCAGTGACGGGACAGGGATCGGTAAAGCTTTCTTT
.	TRBD1	TRBJ2-7	TRBV6-5	CASGVDRGSEQYF	TGTGCCAGCGGGGTGGACAGGGGATCCGAGCAGTACTTC
.	.	TRBJ2-7	TRBV6-1	CASSEEPRNYEQYF	TGTGCCAGCAGTGAAGAGCCACGAAACTACGAGCAGTACTTC
few	TRBD1	TRBJ1-4	TRBV5-6	CASSLKTGVGEKLFF	TGTGCCAGCAGCCTAAAGACAGGGGTAGGCGAAAAACTGTTTTTT
.	TRBD1	TRBJ2-7	TRBV6-5	CASRGTGGYEQYF	TGTGCCAGCAGGGGGACAGGGGGCTACGAGCAGTACTTC
.	.	TRBJ2-7	TRBV25-1	CASSEFEAGKYEQYF	TGTGCCAGCAGTGAATTTGAGGCCGGGAAATACGAGCAGTACTTC
.	TRBD1	TRBJ1-1	TRBV18	CASSLNPDRGSTEAFF	TGTGCCAGCTCACTCAATCCGGACAGGGGAAGTACTGAAGCTTTCTTT
.	.	TRBJ2-1	TRBV20-1	CSASRATQFF	TGCAGTGCTAGCAGGGCTACCCAGTTCTTC
.	.	TRBJ2-7	TRBV30	CAWGGGDEQYF	TGTGCCTGGGGAGGGGGGGACGAGCAGTACTTC
.	TRBD1	TRBJ1-1	TRBV2	CASTWTGQETEAFF	TGTGCCAGCACTTGGACAGGGCAAGAGACTGAAGCTTTCTTT
.	TRBD2	TRBJ2-1	TRBV11-2	CASRSRTSGSYNEQFF	TGTGCCAGCAGAAGTAGGACTAGCGGGAGCTACAATGAGCAGTTCTTC
few	.	TRBJ1-1	TRBV28	CASSYELAEAFF	TGTGCCAGCAGTTATGAGCTCGCTGAAGCTTTCTTT
.	TRBD1	TRBJ2-5	TRBV15	CATSREGQGVGETQYF	TGTGCCACCAGCAGAGAGGGACAGGGGGTAGGGGAGACCCAGTACTTC
once	.	TRBJ1-2	TRBV14	CASSPRTANYGYTF	TGTGCCAGCAGCCCTCGGACAGCTAACTATGGCTACACCTTC
.	.	TRBJ1-2	TRBV28	CASSSGGEYGYTF	TGTGCCAGCAGTTCGGGGGGAGAGTATGGCTACACCTTC
once	TRBD2	TRBJ2-3	TRBV29-1	CSLYGAGAGGAQYF	TGCAGCCTATATGGAGCGGGGGCGGGAGGGGCGCAGTATTTT
once	TRBD2	TRBJ2-1	TRBV18	CASSPRGSGTSGSGQFF	TGTGCCAGCTCACCACGTGGATCCGGGACTAGCGGCTCGGGGCAGTTCTTC
.	.	TRBJ1-1	TRBV5-1	CASSLRGSEDTEAFF	TGCGCCAGCAGCTTAAGGGGATCTGAAGACACTGAAGCTTTCTTT
.	TRBD1	TRBJ2-1	TRBV29-1	CSVLGQGAGNEQFF	TGCAGCGTCCTAGGGCAGGGGGCGGGCAATGAGCAGTTCTTC
.	TRBD1	TRBJ2-7	TRBV5-1	CASSLGGQGFTTYEQYF	TGCGCCAGCAGCTTGGGAGGACAGGGTTTCACAACCTACGAGCAGTACTTC
few	.	TRBJ1-3	TRBV10-3	CAIRGAPGNTIYF	TGTGCCATCAGAGGGGCCCCAGGAAACACCATATATTTT
.	.	TRBJ1-6	TRBV7-3	CASSLNAVRVGSPLHF	TGTGCCAGCAGCTTAAACGCGGTCAGGGTCGGATCACCCCTCCACTTT
once	.	TRBJ2-3	TRBV15	CATSIGGPSALQDTQYF	TGTGCCACCAGCATAGGGGGCCCTAGCGCCCTACAAGATACGCAGTATTTT
few	TRBD1	TRBJ2-7	TRBV6-5	CASSPGQEVYF	TGTGCCAGCTCGCCGGGACAGGAGGTGTACTTC
.	TRBD1	TRBJ1-2	TRBV30	CAWSQGAGYTF	TGTGCCTGGTCCCAGGGGGCTGGCTACACCTTC
.	.	TRBJ2-7	TRBV19	CASSFLAGRSYEQYF	TGTGCCAGTAGTTTCCTCGCAGGAAGATCCTACGAGCAGTACTTC
.	.	TRBJ2-7	TRBV12-5	CASGLVQGSGNYEQYF	TGTGCTAGTGGTTTGGTACAGGGTTCCGGCAACTACGAGCAGTACTTC
once	.	TRBJ2-6	TRBV21-1	CASSKLGVSGANVLTF	TGTGCCAGCAGCAAATTGGGAGTCTCTGGGGCCAACGTCCTGACTTTC
.	TRBD1	TRBJ1-5	TRBV19	CASRGDRIFQPQHF	TGTGCCAGTAGGGGGGACAGAATTTTTCAGCCCCAGCATTTT
.	.	TRBJ1-3	TRBV28	CASNAGLPGNTIYF	TGTGCCAGCAACGCGGGACTCCCTGGAAACACCATATATTTT
few	.	TRBJ2-1	TRBV5-1	CASNPRGLYNEQFF	TGCGCCAGCAACCCCCGGGGACTCTACAATGAGCAGTTCTTC
.	.	TRBJ1-6	TRBV6-1	CASRDSSYNSPLHF	TGTGCCAGCCGAGACAGCTCCTATAATTCACCCCTCCACTTT